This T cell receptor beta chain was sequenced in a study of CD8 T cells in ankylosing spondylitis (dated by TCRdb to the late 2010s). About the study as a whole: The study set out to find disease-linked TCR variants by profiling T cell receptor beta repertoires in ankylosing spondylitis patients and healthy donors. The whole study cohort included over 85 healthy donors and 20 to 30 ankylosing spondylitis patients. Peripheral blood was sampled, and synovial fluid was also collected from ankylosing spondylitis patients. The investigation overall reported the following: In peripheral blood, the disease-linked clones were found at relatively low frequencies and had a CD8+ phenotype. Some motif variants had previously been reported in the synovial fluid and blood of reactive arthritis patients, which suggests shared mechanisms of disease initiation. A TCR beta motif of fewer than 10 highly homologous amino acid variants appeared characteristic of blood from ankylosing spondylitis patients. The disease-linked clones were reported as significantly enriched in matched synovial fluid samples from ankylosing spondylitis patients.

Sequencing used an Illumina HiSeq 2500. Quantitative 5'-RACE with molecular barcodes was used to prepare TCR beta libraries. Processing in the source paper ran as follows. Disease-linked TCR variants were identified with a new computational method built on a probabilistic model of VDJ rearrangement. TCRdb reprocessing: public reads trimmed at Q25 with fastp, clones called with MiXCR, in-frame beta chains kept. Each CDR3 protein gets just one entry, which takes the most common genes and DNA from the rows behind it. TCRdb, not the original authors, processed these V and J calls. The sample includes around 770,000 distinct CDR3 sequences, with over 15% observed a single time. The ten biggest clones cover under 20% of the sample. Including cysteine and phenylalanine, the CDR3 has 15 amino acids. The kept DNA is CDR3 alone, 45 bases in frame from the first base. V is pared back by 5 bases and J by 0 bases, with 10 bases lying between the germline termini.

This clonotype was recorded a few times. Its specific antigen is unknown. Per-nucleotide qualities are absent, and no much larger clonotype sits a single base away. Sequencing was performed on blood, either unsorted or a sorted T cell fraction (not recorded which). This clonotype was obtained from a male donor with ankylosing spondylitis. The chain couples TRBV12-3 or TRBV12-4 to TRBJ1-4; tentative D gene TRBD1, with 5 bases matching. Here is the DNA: TGTGCCAGCAGTACCCGGGGGGCAACTAATGAAAAACTGTTTTTT. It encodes CASSTRGATNEKLFF.